This TCR beta chain is drawn from a study of radiotherapy plus CTLA-4 blockade in lung cancer. Study as a whole: Among all patients, approximately 18% showed objective responses, while about 30% had disease control.

V gave up 6 bases and J gave up 6 bases, with 20 bases separating them. Germline lookup yields CDR1 SNHLY and CDR2 FYNNEI. This CDR3 has 16 residues. Study observations and caveats: Following radiotherapy plus ipilimumab, tumor-derived TCR clones expanded in the blood.

As concerns this clone: Its antigen is undetermined.

The protocol was immunoSEQ multiplex PCR, while the TCRdb copy is restricted to in-frame clones and leaves out a portion. The sample has 50,000 to 75,000 clones; about 80% are singletons. Those patients who had chemo-refractory metastatic non-small-cell lung cancer were given focal radiation along with CTLA-4 blockade through ipilimumab. Sequencing was performed on peripheral blood, taken from a patient treated with radiotherapy plus ipilimumab. The source is a human donor with non-small cell lung cancer who had a complete response to radiotherapy plus ipilimumab. The chain recombines TRBV2 with TRBJ1-4, with D possibly TRBD1 on 5 matching bases. The CDR3 bases are TGTGCCAGCAGGGGGGTAACCGGTTCTCCCGATGAAAAACTGTTTTTT. Translating gives CASRGVTGSPDEKLFF.